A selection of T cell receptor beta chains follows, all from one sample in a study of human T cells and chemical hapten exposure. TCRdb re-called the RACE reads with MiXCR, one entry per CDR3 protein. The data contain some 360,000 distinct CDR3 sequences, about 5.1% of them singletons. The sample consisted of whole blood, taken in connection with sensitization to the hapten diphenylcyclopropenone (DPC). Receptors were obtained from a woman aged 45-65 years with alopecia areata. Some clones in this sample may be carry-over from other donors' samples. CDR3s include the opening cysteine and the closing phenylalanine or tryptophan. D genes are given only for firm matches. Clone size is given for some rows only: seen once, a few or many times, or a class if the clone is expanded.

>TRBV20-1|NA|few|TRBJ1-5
TGCAGTGCTAGAGATCGGGGGCGCCCCGATCAGCCCCAGCATTTT
CSARDRGRPDQPQHF
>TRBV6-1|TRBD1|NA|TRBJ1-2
TGTGCCAGCATGACTGACAGGGGGCAAGGCTACACCTTC
CASMTDRGQGYTF
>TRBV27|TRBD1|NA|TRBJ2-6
TGTGCCAGCAGTTCCACAGGGGGCGGAACGCCACTGAGGGTTACTGGGGCCAACGTCCTGACTTTC
CASSSTGGGTPLRVTGANVLTF
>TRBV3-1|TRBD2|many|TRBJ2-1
TGTGCCAGCAGTTTAACCACCACTAGCGGGAGGGCCAGTGAGCAGTTCTTC
CASSLTTTSGRASEQFF
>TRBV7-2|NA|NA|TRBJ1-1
TGTGCCAGCAGCCCCCACAGGGAATCGGCTTTCTTT
CASSPHRESAFF
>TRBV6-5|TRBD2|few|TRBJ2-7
TGTGCCAGCAGTTACAATGTGCGGGAGCCGTCCTACGAGCAGTACTTC
CASSYNVREPSYEQYF
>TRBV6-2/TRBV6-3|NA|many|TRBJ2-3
TGTGCCAGCAACTTTCTCCATCGGCAGGCGAGGACAGATACGCAGTATTTT
CASNFLHRQARTDTQYF
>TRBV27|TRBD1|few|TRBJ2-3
TGTGCCAGCAGTTTCAGGGGGCTGGATACGCAGTATTTT
CASSFRGLDTQYF
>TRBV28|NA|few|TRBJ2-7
TGTGCCAGCAGTTTTGCCGCAGGCGGGGTAACGTACTTC
CASSFAAGGVTYF
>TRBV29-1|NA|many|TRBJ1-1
TGCAGCGATAGGGACGGCGTTGAAGCTTTCTTT
CSDRDGVEAFF
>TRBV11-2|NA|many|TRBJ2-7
TGTGCCAGCAGCTCCTCGCTGTCCGAGCAGTACTTC
CASSSSLSEQYF
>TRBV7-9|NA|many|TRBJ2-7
TGTGCCAGCAGCTTAATACAGGGAGGAAATTGGGAGCAGTACTTC
CASSLIQGGNWEQYF
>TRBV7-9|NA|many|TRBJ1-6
TGTGCCAGCAGCTTAAACGGCCCTAATTCACCCCTCCACTTT
CASSLNGPNSPLHF
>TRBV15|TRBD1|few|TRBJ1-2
TGTGCCACCAGGGACAGGAACGACTATGGCTACACCTTC
CATRDRNDYGYTF
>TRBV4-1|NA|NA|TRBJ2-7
TGCGCCAGCAGCCAAGTACCGGGGGACGGGGAGCAGTACTTC
CASSQVPGDGEQYF